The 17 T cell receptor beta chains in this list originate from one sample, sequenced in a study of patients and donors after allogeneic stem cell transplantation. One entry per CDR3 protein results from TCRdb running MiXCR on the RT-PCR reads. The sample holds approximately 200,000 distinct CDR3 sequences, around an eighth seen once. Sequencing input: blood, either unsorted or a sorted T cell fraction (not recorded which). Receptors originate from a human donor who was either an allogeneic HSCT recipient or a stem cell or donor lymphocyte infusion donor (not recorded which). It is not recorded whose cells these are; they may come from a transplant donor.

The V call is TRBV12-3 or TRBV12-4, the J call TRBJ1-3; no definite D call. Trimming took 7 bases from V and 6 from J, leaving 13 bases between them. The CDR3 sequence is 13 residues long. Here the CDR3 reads CASMAQTTNTIYF. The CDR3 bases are TGTGCCAGCATGGCGCAGACCACAAACACCATATATTTT.

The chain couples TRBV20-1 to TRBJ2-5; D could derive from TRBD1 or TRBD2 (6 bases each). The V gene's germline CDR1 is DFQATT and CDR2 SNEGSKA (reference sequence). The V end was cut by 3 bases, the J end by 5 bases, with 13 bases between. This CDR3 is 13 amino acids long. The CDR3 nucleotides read TGCAGTGCTAGTCGGGGGCCGGGGGAGACCCAGTACTTC. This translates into CSASRGPGETQYF.

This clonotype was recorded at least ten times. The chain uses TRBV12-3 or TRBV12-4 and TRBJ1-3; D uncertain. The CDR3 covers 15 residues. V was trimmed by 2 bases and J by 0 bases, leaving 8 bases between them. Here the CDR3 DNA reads TGTGCCAGCAGTTTAATGACGGCCTCTGGAAACACCATATATTTT. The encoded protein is CASSLMTASGNTIYF.

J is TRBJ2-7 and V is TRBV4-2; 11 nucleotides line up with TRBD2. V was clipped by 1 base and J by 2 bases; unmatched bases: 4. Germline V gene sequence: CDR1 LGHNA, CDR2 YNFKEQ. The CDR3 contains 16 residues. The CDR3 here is CASSQGVSGRAYEQYF. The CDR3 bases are TGTGCCAGCAGCCAAGGGGTTAGCGGGAGGGCCTACGAGCAGTACTTC.

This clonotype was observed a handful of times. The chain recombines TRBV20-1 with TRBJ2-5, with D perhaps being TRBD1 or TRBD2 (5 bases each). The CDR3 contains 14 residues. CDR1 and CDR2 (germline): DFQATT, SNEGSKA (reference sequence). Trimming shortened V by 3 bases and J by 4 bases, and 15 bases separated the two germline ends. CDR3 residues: CSARGETIIETQYF. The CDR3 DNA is TGCAGTGCTAGGGGGGAGACTATTATAGAGACCCAGTACTTC.

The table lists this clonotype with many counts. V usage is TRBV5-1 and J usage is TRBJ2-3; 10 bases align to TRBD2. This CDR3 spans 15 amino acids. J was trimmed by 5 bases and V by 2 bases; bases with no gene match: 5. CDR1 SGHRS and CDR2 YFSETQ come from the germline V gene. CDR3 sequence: CASSFLAGVRDTQYF. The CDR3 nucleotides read TGCGCCAGCAGCTTTCTAGCGGGAGTTAGAGATACGCAGTATTTT.

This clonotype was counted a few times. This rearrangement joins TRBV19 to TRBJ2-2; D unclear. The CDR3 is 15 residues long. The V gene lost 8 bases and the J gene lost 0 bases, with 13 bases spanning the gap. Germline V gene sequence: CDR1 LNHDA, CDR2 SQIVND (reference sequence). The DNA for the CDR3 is TGTGCCAGTCGTCAAGGCCTTACGAACACCGGGGAGCTGTTTTTT. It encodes CASRQGLTNTGELFF.

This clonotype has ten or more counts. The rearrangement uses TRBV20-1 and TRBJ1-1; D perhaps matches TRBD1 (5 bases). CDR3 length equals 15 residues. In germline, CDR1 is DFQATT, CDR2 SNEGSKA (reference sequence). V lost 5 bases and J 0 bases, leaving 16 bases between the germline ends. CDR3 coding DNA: TGCAGTGCTCGAAAGCTGGACACTATGAACACTGAAGCTTTCTTT. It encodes CSARKLDTMNTEAFF.

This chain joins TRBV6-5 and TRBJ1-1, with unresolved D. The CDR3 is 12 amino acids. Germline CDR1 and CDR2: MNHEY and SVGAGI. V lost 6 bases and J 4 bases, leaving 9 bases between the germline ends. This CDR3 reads CASSRAATEAFF. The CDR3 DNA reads TGTGCCAGCAGCCGGGCGGCCACTGAAGCTTTCTTT.

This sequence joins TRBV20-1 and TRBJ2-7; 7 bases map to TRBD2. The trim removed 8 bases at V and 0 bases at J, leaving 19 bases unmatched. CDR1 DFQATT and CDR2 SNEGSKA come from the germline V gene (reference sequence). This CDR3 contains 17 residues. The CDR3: CSPAGVADERSSYEQYF. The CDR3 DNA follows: TGCAGTCCCGCGGGGGTAGCGGATGAGAGGAGCTCCTACGAGCAGTACTTC.

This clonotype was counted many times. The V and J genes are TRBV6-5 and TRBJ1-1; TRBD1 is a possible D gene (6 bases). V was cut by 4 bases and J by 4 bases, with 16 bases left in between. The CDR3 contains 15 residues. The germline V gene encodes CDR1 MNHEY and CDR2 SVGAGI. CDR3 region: CASSSQGLGSTEAFF. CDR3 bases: TGTGCCAGCAGTTCCCAGGGGTTGGGGAGCACTGAAGCTTTCTTT.

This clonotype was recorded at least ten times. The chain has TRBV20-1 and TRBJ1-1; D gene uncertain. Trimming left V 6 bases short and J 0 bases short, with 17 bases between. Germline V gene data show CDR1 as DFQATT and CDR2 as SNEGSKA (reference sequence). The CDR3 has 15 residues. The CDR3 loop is CSAARGELMNTEAFF. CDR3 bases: TGCAGTGCGGCCCGGGGTGAACTCATGAACACTGAAGCTTTCTTT.

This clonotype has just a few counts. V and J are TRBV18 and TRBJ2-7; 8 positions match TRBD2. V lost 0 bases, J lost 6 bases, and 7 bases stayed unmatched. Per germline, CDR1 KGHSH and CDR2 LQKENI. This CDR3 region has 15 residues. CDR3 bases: TGTGCCAGCTCACCACCGGACGGGAGGGCCCCCGAGCAGTACTTC. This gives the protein CASSPPDGRAPEQYF.

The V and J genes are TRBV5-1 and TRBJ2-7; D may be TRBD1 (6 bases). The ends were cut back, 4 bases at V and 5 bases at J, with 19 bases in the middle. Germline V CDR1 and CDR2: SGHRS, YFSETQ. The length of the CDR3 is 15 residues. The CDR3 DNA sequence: TGCGCCAGCAGCCGTTCCACAGGGTCATCCAACGAGCAGTACTTC. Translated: CASSRSTGSSNEQYF.

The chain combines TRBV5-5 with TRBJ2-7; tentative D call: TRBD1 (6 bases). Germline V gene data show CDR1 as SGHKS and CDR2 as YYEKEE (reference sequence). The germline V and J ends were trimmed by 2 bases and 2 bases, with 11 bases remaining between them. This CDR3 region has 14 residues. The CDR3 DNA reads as TGTGCCAGCAGCTTTATACAGGGTACCTACGAGCAGTACTTC. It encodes CASSFIQGTYEQYF. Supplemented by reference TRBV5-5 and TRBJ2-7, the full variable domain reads DAGVTQSPTHLIKTRGQQVTLRCSPISGHKSVSWYQQVLGQGPQFIFQYYEKEERGRGNFPDRFSARQFPNYSSELNVNALLLGDSALYLCASSFIQGTYEQYFGPGTRLTVT.

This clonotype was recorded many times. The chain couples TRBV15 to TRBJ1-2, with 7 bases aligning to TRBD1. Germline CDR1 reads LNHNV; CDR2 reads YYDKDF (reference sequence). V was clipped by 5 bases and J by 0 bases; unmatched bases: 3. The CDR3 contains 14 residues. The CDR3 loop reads CATSLGTANYGYTF. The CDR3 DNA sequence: TGTGCCACCAGCTTGGGGACAGCTAACTATGGCTACACCTTC.

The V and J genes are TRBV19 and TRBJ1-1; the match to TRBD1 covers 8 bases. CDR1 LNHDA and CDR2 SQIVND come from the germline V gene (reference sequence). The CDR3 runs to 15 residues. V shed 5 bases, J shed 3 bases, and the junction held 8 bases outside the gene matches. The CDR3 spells CASSPTDRGYTEAFF. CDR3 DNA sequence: TGTGCCAGTAGTCCAACAGACAGGGGTTACACTGAAGCTTTCTTT.